The 29 T cell receptor beta chains below were found in one sample sequenced in a study of shared clonotypes between healthy human individuals. Using immunoSEQ multiplex PCR, the repertoire was profiled, and TCRdb retains in-frame clones only, with some absent. The data hold millions of clones, with approximately 95% observed a single time. Naive CD8 cells comprised CD45RO-negative, CCR7-positively selected cells, excluding terminally differentiated effector memory CD45RA+ cells. The sample consisted of naive CD8+ T cells sorted from blood. These receptors came from a young man in good health.

This clone was seen a handful of times. The rearrangement joins TRBV5-6 to TRBJ2-5; TRBD1 aligns across 7 bases. CDR1 and CDR2 (germline): SGHDT, YYEEEE. This CDR3 has 16 residues. V lost 4 bases and J lost 1; bases outside the gene matches: 10. The CDR3 loop is CASSPYTGDSQETQYF. The DNA of the CDR3 is TGTGCCAGCAGCCCCTACACAGGGGATTCCCAAGAGACCCAGTACTTC.

The rearrangement uses TRBV10-2 and TRBJ1-4; 7 bases agree with TRBD1. Germline loops: CDR1 WSHSY, CDR2 SAAADI. This CDR3 has 12 residues. After removal of 7 bases from V and 5 bases from J, the junction contained 1 base not matched to a gene. The CDR3 DNA is TGCGCCAGCACACAGGGGAATGAAAAACTGTTTTTT. This translates into CASTQGNEKLFF.

The rearrangement links TRBV10-3 to TRBJ2-5, with TRBD1 as a possible D gene (6 bases). With 4 bases removed from V and 5 bases from J, the gap between germline ends came to 14 bases. CDR3 size: 14 residues. Germline V lookup: CDR1 ENHRY, CDR2 SYGVKD. The CDR3, as DNA: TGTGCCATCAGTGGAAACAGGGTCGAGGAGACCCAGTACTTC. It is translated as CAISGNRVEETQYF.

V is TRBV6-5 and J is TRBJ1-2; tentative D call: TRBD1 (5 bases). This CDR3 contains 13 residues. V was clipped by 4 bases and J by 3 bases, with 9 bases between them. Germline V gene sequence: CDR1 MNHEY, CDR2 SVGAGI. This CDR3 reads CASSLTRDYGYTF. Written as DNA, the CDR3 is TGTGCCAGCAGTTTGACCAGGGACTATGGCTACACCTTC.

The J gene is TRBJ2-5, the V gene TRBV7-9, with a tentative D call TRBD2 (6 bases). Deletions cut 5 bases from V and 2 bases from J, with 12 bases between. The V gene's germline CDR1 is SEHNR and CDR2 FQNEAQ (reference sequence). The CDR3 covers 14 residues. This chain's CDR3 is CASSRLGGQETQYF. The CDR3 DNA follows: TGTGCCAGCAGCCGATTGGGGGGACAAGAGACCCAGTACTTC.

The chain links TRBV9 to TRBJ2-7, with 8 bases lining up with TRBD2. J lost 3 bases, V lost 4 bases, and 9 bases had no gene match. Germline lookup yields CDR1 SGDLS and CDR2 YYNGEE. This CDR3 comprises 15 residues. The CDR3 DNA sequence: TGTGCCAGCAGCACGGATGCGGGGGGATTCTACGAGCAGTACTTC. Translated: CASSTDAGGFYEQYF.

In this sample, this clone turned up once. The J gene is TRBJ1-1, the V gene TRBV9; 8 positions match TRBD1. J was trimmed by 5 bases and V by 4 bases; bases with no gene match: 10. The length of the CDR3 is 15 residues. Germline lookup yields CDR1 SGDLS and CDR2 YYNGEE. The CDR3 DNA is TGTGCCAGCAGCTTTGGGACAGGAACCGGAACTGAAGCTTTCTTT. As protein: CASSFGTGTGTEAFF. Together with reference TRBV9 and TRBJ1-1, the CDR3 gives the full variable domain: DSGVTQTPKHLITATGQRVTLRCSPRSGDLSVYWYQQSLDQGLQFLIQYYNGEERAKGNILERFSAQQFPDLHSELNLSSLELGDSALYFCASSFGTGTGTEAFFGQGTRLTVV.

The V gene is TRBV27, the J gene TRBJ1-2; no clear D. Germline assignment: CDR1 MNHEY and CDR2 SMNVEV (reference sequence). Trimming cost V 4 bases and J 5 bases, with 17 bases left between them. The CDR3 runs 15 residues. CDR3 DNA sequence: TGTGCCAGCAGTTCTTTACCCGTCACCCAATATGGCTACACCTTC. Residues: CASSSLPVTQYGYTF.

In DNA, the CDR3 is TGTGCCTCGCAGGGGATTGGGCCCTCCTACGAGCAGTACTTC. Protein: CASQGIGPSYEQYF. The chain combines TRBV10-3 with TRBJ2-7, with D perhaps TRBD1 (6 bases). The CDR3 has 14 residues. Germline CDR1 ENHRY, CDR2 SYGVKD. V lost 11 bases to trimming and J lost 0 bases, with 17 bases between them.

The chain is built from TRBV4-1 and TRBJ2-5; 8 bases agree with TRBD2. The CDR3 is 14 amino acids. The J segment lost 2 bases and the V segment lost 3 bases, leaving 2 bases of the junction unmatched. CDR1 MGHRA and CDR2 YSYEKL come from the germline V gene. CDR3 coding DNA: TGCGCCAGCAGCCACCTAGCGGGTCAAGAGACCCAGTACTTC. The encoded protein is CASSHLAGQETQYF.

This rearrangement joins TRBV9 to TRBJ2-7, with D maybe TRBD1 (6 bases). The ends were cut back, 0 bases at V and 3 bases at J, with 13 bases in the middle. The CDR3 loop spans 15 amino acids. Germline V gene sequence: CDR1 SGDLS, CDR2 YYNGEE. As DNA, the CDR3 is TGTGCCAGCAGCGTAGACGGGACACCTTACTACGAGCAGTACTTC. This translates into CASSVDGTPYYEQYF. Based on the CDR3 plus reference TRBV9 and TRBJ2-7, the full variable domain is DSGVTQTPKHLITATGQRVTLRCSPRSGDLSVYWYQQSLDQGLQFLIQYYNGEERAKGNILERFSAQQFPDLHSELNLSSLELGDSALYFCASSVDGTPYYEQYFGPGTRLTVT.

The count of this clone is one. The chain uses TRBV7-9 and TRBJ2-1, with 11 bases matching TRBD2. The CDR3 consists of 16 residues. With 5 bases clipped from V and 3 bases from J, the junction kept 6 bases outside the gene matches. Germline V CDR1 and CDR2: SEHNR, FQNEAQ (reference sequence). Here the CDR3 reads CASSPLAGEHYNEQFF. CDR3 in DNA: TGTGCCAGCAGCCCACTAGCGGGAGAGCACTACAATGAGCAGTTCTTC. Based on the CDR3 plus reference TRBV7-9 and TRBJ2-1, the full variable domain is DTGVSQNPRHKITKRGQNVTFRCDPISEHNRLYWYRQTLGQGPEFLTYFQNEAQLEKSRLLSDRFSAERPKGSFSTLEIQRTEQGDSAMYLCASSPLAGEHYNEQFFGPGTRLTVL.

The chain is built from TRBV4-3 and TRBJ2-7; D may match TRBD1 or TRBD2 (5 bases each). CDR1 is LGHNA and CDR2 is YSLEER in the germline V gene. The CDR3 totals 16 residues. V was clipped by 1 base and J by 2 bases, with 15 bases between them. CDR3: CASSQVRRDRAYEQYF. In DNA form, the CDR3 reads TGCGCCAGCAGCCAAGTGAGACGGGACCGAGCCTACGAGCAGTACTTC.

To note about this clone: Additional DNA sequences in this sample encode the identical CDR3. The chain has TRBV9 and TRBJ2-7, with unresolved D. Germline loops: CDR1 SGDLS, CDR2 YYNGEE. The CDR3 sequence is 13 residues long. V was shortened by 3 bases and J by 2 bases, with 9 bases between the two germline ends. The CDR3 is CASSATPTYEQYF. As DNA, the CDR3 is TGTGCCAGCAGCGCGACACCAACCTACGAGCAGTACTTC.

This clone appeared a few times. The genes are TRBV25-1 and TRBJ1-6; 9 nucleotides line up with TRBD1. This CDR3 is 15 amino acids long. The V segment lost 1 base and the J segment 10 bases; nucleotides outside the gene matches: 5. Germline values: CDR1 MGHDK, CDR2 SYGVNS. CDR3 loop: CASSESRDRESPLHF. The CDR3 region has the DNA TGTGCCAGCAGTGAATCAAGGGACAGGGAATCACCCCTCCACTTT.

The chain combines TRBV5-1 with TRBJ1-1, with 7 bases matching TRBD1. Trimming at V came to 0 bases and at J to 2 bases, leaving 10 bases not matched to a gene. Germline lookup yields CDR1 SGHRS and CDR2 YFSETQ. The CDR3 totals 17 residues. The CDR3 reads CASSLASVGTDNTEAFF. The CDR3 DNA reads as TGCGCCAGCAGCTTGGCCTCCGTAGGGACAGACAACACTGAAGCTTTCTTT.

This clone came up once. The chain employs TRBV30 and TRBJ2-7, with 12 bases identical to TRBD2. In germline, CDR1 is GTSNPN, CDR2 SVGIG (reference sequence). The CDR3 has 16 residues. After removal of 4 bases from V and 0 bases from J, the junction contained 7 bases not matched to a gene. In DNA, the CDR3 is TGTGCCTGGACCGGACTAGCGGGGCCTAGCTCCTACGAGCAGTACTTC. It specifies CAWTGLAGPSSYEQYF. The complete variable domain, with remaining parts taken from reference TRBV30 and TRBJ2-7, reads SQTIHQWPATLVQPVGSPLSLECTVEGTSNPNLYWYRQAAGRGLQLLFYSVGIGQISSEVPQNLSASRPQDRQFILSSKKLLLSDSGFYLCAWTGLAGPSSYEQYFGPGTRLTVT.

The rearrangement links TRBV27 to TRBJ2-7; perhaps TRBD2 as D (6 bases). CDR1 is MNHEY and CDR2 is SMNVEV in the germline V gene (reference sequence). The CDR3 extends over 16 amino acids. Trimming removed 2 bases from V and 0 bases from J, with 14 bases in between. The CDR3 DNA follows: TGTGCCAGCAGTTTAAACTGGGGCGGGGTCTCCTACGAGCAGTACTTC. The encoded protein is CASSLNWGGVSYEQYF.

Comment on this clone: This specimen includes other DNA sequences encoding the same CDR3. The chain is built from TRBV7-9 and TRBJ2-2, with TRBD1 matching over 10 bases. The V gene end was trimmed by 4 bases and the J gene end by 3 bases; junction bases not matched to a gene: 2. Germline CDR1 SEHNR, CDR2 FQNEAQ (reference sequence). This CDR3 has 15 residues. In DNA, the CDR3 is TGTGCCAGCAGCTCCGGGACAGGGGACACCGGGGAGCTGTTTTTT. Amino acids: CASSSGTGDTGELFF.

This rearrangement joins TRBV12-5 to TRBJ2-7; 7 bases are shared with TRBD2. V gave up 7 bases and J gave up 4 bases; unmatched junction bases: 10. Germline V gene lookup returns CDR1 LGHNT and CDR2 FRNRAP. The CDR3 has 14 residues. CDR3 coding DNA: TGTGCTAGTGCCATAGGGACTACCGCGTACGAGCAGTACTTC. This translates into CASAIGTTAYEQYF.

The chain couples TRBV11-1 to TRBJ2-3; 7 nucleotides line up with TRBD1. This CDR3 spans 14 amino acids. Trimming at V came to 5 bases and at J to 1 base, leaving 3 bases not matched to a gene. Germline V gene sequence: CDR1 SGHAT, CDR2 FQDESV (reference sequence). CDR3 sequence reads: CASSTTGGTDTQYF. The DNA of the CDR3 is TGTGCCAGCAGCACCACAGGGGGCACAGATACGCAGTATTTT.

Points on this clone: At the DNA level, this CDR3 is encoded by other sequences in the same sample as well. This rearrangement joins TRBV29-1 to TRBJ2-7; D uncertain. Looked up from germline, CDR1 is SQVTM and CDR2 is ANQGSEA. The CDR3 loop spans 13 amino acids. V was cut by 4 bases and J by 0 bases, with 10 bases left in between. The CDR3, as DNA: TGCAGCGTTGTAGGGCCGAGCTCCTACGAGCAGTACTTC. It translates to CSVVGPSSYEQYF.

This chain links TRBV19 with TRBJ2-1; no clear D. Trimming took 3 bases from V and 8 from J, leaving 14 bases between them. Germline values: CDR1 LNHDA, CDR2 SQIVND (reference sequence). CDR3 length: 14 residues. The CDR3 loop reads CASSMPSSSYEQFF. The CDR3, as DNA: TGTGCCAGTAGTATGCCGTCTTCGAGCTATGAGCAGTTCTTC.

The V call is TRBV6-6, the J call TRBJ2-7, with 13 bases matching TRBD2. The J segment lost 3 bases and the V segment lost 7 bases, leaving 6 bases of the junction unmatched. From germline, CDR1 is MNHNY and CDR2 SVGAGI (reference sequence). The CDR3 length is 15 residues. CDR3: CASNQGTSGNYEQYF. The DNA for the CDR3 is TGTGCCAGCAACCAGGGGACTAGCGGGAACTACGAGCAGTACTTC.

The chain combines TRBV11-2 with TRBJ2-3, with 8 bases that match TRBD1. J was trimmed by 2 bases and V by 4 bases; bases with no gene match: 17. The CDR3 is 19 residues long. Germline CDR1 and CDR2: SGHAT and FQNNGV. CDR3 sequence (DNA): TGTGCCAGCAGCTCCCTCCTCAGCAGGGGGCTAGGGGTCACAGATACGCAGTATTTT. Amino acid sequence: CASSSLLSRGLGVTDTQYF.

The rearrangement links TRBV18 to TRBJ2-7, with D perhaps matching TRBD1 (6 bases). The CDR3 is 14 amino acids. Germline loops: CDR1 KGHSH, CDR2 LQKENI. Trimming removed 2 bases at V and 3 bases at J, with 11 bases between. The CDR3 DNA sequence: TGTGCCAGCTCACCAACGGACAGTCACTACGAGCAGTACTTC. Amino acids: CASSPTDSHYEQYF. Filled out from reference TRBV18 and TRBJ2-7, the complete variable domain reads NAGVMQNPRHLVRRRGQEARLRCSPMKGHSHVYWYRQLPEEGLKFMVYLQKENIIDESGMPKERFSAEFPKEGPSILRIQQVVRGDSAAYFCASSPTDSHYEQYFGPGTRLTVT.

V and J are TRBV27 and TRBJ2-3; the D gene is possibly TRBD2 (6 bases). Trimming took off 5 bases at V and 2 bases at J, with 20 bases between the two ends. CDR1 and CDR2 from the germline V gene are MNHEY and SMNVEV (reference sequence). This CDR3 region has 17 residues. The CDR3: CASSGNRGSLFTDTQYF. DNA of the CDR3: TGTGCCAGCAGTGGGAATCGGGGGAGCTTATTCACAGATACGCAGTATTTT.

This clone was recorded once. CDR3 nucleotide sequence: TGTGCCAGCAGCGTACTTACAGGGCCTAGTCAGCAGTACTTC. Its protein is CASSVLTGPSQQYF. The V call is TRBV5-4, the J call TRBJ2-7, with a possible D match to TRBD1 (6 bases). CDR3 size: 14 residues. CDR1 is SGHNT, CDR2 YYREEE, per germline (reference sequence). The V gene lost 4 bases and the J gene lost 8 bases, with 19 bases spanning the gap.

V gene TRBV29-1 combines with J gene TRBJ2-1, with 7 bases identical to TRBD2. J lost 2 bases, V lost 3 bases, and 10 bases had no gene match. Germline-derived CDR1 and CDR2 are SQVTM and ANQGSEA. The CDR3 spans 16 residues. The CDR3, as DNA: TGCAGCGTTGACGGGGCGAGCGGGACCCCCTACAATGAGCAGTTCTTC. This sequence encodes CSVDGASGTPYNEQFF.